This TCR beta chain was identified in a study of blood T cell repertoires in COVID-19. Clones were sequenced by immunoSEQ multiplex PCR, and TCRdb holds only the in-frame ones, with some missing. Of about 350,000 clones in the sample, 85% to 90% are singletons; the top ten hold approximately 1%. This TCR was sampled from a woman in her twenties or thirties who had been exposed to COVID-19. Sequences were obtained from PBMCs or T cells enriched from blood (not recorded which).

The CDR3 coding sequence is TGTGCTAGTGGTTTGAGGCAGGGGACGAACACCGGGGAGCTGTTTTTT. Its protein product is CASGLRQGTNTGELFF. The V and J genes are TRBV12-5 and TRBJ2-2, with D perhaps matching TRBD1 (6 bases). This CDR3 comprises 16 residues. V lost 2 bases and J 0 bases, leaving 10 bases between the germline ends. Germline V CDR1 and CDR2: LGHNT, FRNRAP.